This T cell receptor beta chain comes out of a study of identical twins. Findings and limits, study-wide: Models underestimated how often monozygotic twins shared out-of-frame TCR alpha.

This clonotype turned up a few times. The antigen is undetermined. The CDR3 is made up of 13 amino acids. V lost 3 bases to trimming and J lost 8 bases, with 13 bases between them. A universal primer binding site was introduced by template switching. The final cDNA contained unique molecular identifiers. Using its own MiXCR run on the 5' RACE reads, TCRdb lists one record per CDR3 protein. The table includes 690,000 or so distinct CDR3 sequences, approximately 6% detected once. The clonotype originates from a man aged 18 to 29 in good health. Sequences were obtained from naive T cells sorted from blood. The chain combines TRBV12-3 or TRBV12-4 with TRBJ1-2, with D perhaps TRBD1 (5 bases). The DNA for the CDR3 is TGTGCCAGCAGTTTCTCAGGGTCGAGCGGCTACACCTTC. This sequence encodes CASSFSGSSGYTF.